These 15 T cell receptor beta chains share one sample of origin, sequenced in a study of response to subunit inactivated influenza vaccine. TCRdb re-derived calls from the RT-PCR reads in MiXCR, one entry per CDR3 protein. The sample has hundreds of thousands of distinct CDR3 sequences, 11% seen once; the top ten hold around 10%. This sample also appeared in a second study, on T cells expressing NK-cell markers. In that study: UMIs were included in TCR beta cDNA generated by 5'RACE template switching.

The sequences come from PBMCs from blood, collected on the day of vaccination. All receptors derive from a man over 45 who received an inactivated influenza vaccine.

V and J are TRBV21-1 and TRBJ1-1. TRBV21-1 is described as a pseudogene. The CDR3 extends over 14 amino acids. Written as DNA, the CDR3 is TGTGCCAATTTCCGTACTACAGAAAACACTGAAGCTTTCTTT. It is translated as CANFRTTENTEAFF.

This clonotype appeared a few times. The rearrangement uses TRBV4-1 and TRBJ2-3; 7 bases fit TRBD1. The V and J ends lost 4 bases and 4 bases, in that order; junction bases with no gene match: 14. The CDR3 has 17 amino acids. CDR1 MGHRA and CDR2 YSYEKL come from the germline V gene. The CDR3 sequence: CASSPPGVRQGPDTQYF. CDR3 nucleotides: TGCGCCAGCAGCCCCCCAGGAGTCCGACAGGGCCCAGATACGCAGTATTTT.

The V and J genes are TRBV6-5 and TRBJ2-1, with TRBD2 matching 7 bases. CDR1 and CDR2 (germline): MNHEY, SVGAGI. This CDR3 comprises 15 residues. The V and J ends lost 2 bases and 6 bases, in that order; junction bases with no gene match: 7. CDR3 DNA sequence: TGTGCCAGCAGTTACGTGGCGGGAGCTGGCAATGAGCAGTTCTTC. Amino acid sequence: CASSYVAGAGNEQFF.

This clonotype has a handful of counts. The rearrangement links TRBV7-8 to TRBJ2-5; 10 bases are shared with TRBD2. CDR1 is SGHVS, CDR2 FQNEAQ, per germline. V trimming: 5 bases; J trimming: 3 bases; junction bases outside the gene matches: 9. This CDR3 spans 16 amino acids. The CDR3 protein is CASSSGWTSGKETQYF. The DNA for the CDR3 is TGTGCCAGCAGCAGTGGATGGACTAGCGGCAAAGAGACCCAGTACTTC.

This clonotype was recorded at least ten times. V gene TRBV5-1 combines with J gene TRBJ2-7, with TRBD2 matching over 8 bases. CDR1 is SGHRS and CDR2 is YFSETQ in the germline V gene. The CDR3 runs 15 residues. With V trimmed by 5 bases and J by 3 bases, 10 bases remained unmatched. The CDR3 is CASRLEGLGNYEQYF. CDR3 nucleotides: TGCGCCAGCAGACTGGAGGGACTAGGTAACTACGAGCAGTACTTC.

This chain joins TRBV7-9 and TRBJ2-2; 8 bases match TRBD1. Germline lookup yields CDR1 SEHNR and CDR2 FQNEAQ (reference sequence). The CDR3 runs to 16 residues. The V and J ends lost 3 bases and 2 bases, in that order; junction bases with no gene match: 5. CDR3 DNA: TGTGCCAGCAGCTTTTGGCAGGGGGCAAACACCGGGGAGCTGTTTTTT. It is translated as CASSFWQGANTGELFF.

The chain recombines TRBV6-2 or TRBV6-3 with TRBJ2-7; D is uncertain. CDR1 is MNHEY and CDR2 is SVGEGT in the germline V gene. CDR3 length equals 14 residues. Trimming removed 6 bases at V and 2 bases at J, with 14 bases between. The CDR3 DNA reads as TGTGCCAGCAGCCTCTCCCTGGAACCCTACGAGCAGTACTTC. Translating gives CASSLSLEPYEQYF.

This clonotype was seen only a few times. The J gene is TRBJ2-7, the V gene TRBV29-1; the match to TRBD1 covers 7 bases. Germline V lookup: CDR1 SQVTM, CDR2 ANQGSEA. J was trimmed by 6 bases and V by 8 bases; bases with no gene match: 13. The CDR3 is made up of 13 amino acids. The CDR3 sequence: CSFTGTEFLEQYF. CDR3 coding DNA: TGCAGCTTTACCGGGACAGAGTTCCTCGAGCAGTACTTC.

V is TRBV6-1 and J is TRBJ2-3, with TRBD1 as a possible D gene (6 bases). The CDR3 length is 15 residues. V was cut by 6 bases and J by 3 bases, with 16 bases left in between. Germline CDR1 MNHNS, CDR2 SASEGT. The CDR3 reads CASREQGSSTDTQYF. As DNA, the CDR3 is TGTGCCAGCAGAGAGCAGGGGTCCAGTACAGATACGCAGTATTTT.

This clonotype showed up many times. The chain links TRBV18 to TRBJ2-1, with TRBD2 matching 16 bases. With V trimmed by 5 bases and J by 7 bases, 5 bases remained unmatched. The CDR3 has 16 residues. Germline V gives CDR1 KGHSH, CDR2 LQKENI. The CDR3 here is CASSTGTSGRANEQFF. DNA for the CDR3: TGTGCCAGCTCAACCGGGACTAGCGGGAGGGCGAATGAGCAGTTCTTC.

This clonotype was found many times. V usage is TRBV2 and J usage is TRBJ1-2; the D is unclear. The V gene's germline CDR1 is SNHLY and CDR2 FYNNEI. V dropped 4 bases and J dropped 5 bases, with 5 bases sitting between them. This CDR3 has 11 amino acids. This CDR3 is CASSGEYGYTF. The DNA for the CDR3 is TGTGCCAGCAGTGGGGAATATGGCTACACCTTC.

The table lists this clonotype with a few counts. The V call is TRBV6-1, the J call TRBJ2-7, with 10 bases fitting TRBD2. V dropped 5 bases and J dropped 0; count of bases not matched to a gene: 7. CDR1 and CDR2 from the germline V gene are MNHNS and SASEGT. The CDR3 extends over 16 amino acids. The CDR3 protein is CASSRTSGMSSYEQYF. CDR3 bases: TGTGCCAGCAGTCGTACTAGCGGGATGAGCTCCTACGAGCAGTACTTC.

This clonotype turned up a few times. This chain connects TRBV24-1 to TRBJ2-4; TRBD2 might be the D (5 bases). Germline-derived CDR1 and CDR2 are KGHDR and SFDVKD. The CDR3 contains 14 residues. V gave up 6 bases and J gave up 3 bases, with 11 bases separating them. CDR3 residues: CATSSWTDKNIQYF. The CDR3 DNA follows: TGTGCCACCAGTTCCTGGACTGACAAAAACATTCAGTACTTC.

The CDR3 DNA follows: TGTGCCAGCAGTCGTTCCCCCGCTAGCGAGTTTGGGTACAATGAGCAGTTCTTC. Its protein product is CASSRSPASEFGYNEQFF. The rearrangement uses TRBV11-2 and TRBJ2-1; tentative D call: TRBD2 (6 bases). This CDR3 spans 18 amino acids. The V end lost 6 bases, the J end lost 4 bases, and 25 bases lay between the germline ends. The germline V gene has CDR1 SGHAT and CDR2 FQNNGV. The full variable domain, with the rest looked up from reference TRBV11-2 and TRBJ2-1, is EAGVAQSPRYKIIEKRQSVAFWCNPISGHATLYWYQQILGQGPKLLIQFQNNGVVDDSQLPKDRFSAERLKGVDSTLKIQPAKLEDSAVYLCASSRSPASEFGYNEQFFGPGTRLTVL.

This clonotype appeared many times. J is TRBJ2-1 and V is TRBV7-3; TRBD2 matches 11 bases. Trimming took 5 bases from V and 5 from J; bases not matched to a gene: 5. CDR3 length: 15 amino acids. From germline, CDR1 is SGHTA and CDR2 FQGTGA. The CDR3 bases are TGTGCCAGCAGCGAGACTAGCGGGAACAACAATGAGCAGTTCTTC. This gives the protein CASSETSGNNNEQFF. Full variable domain (remainder filled in from reference TRBV7-3 and TRBJ2-1): GAGVSQTPSNKVTEKGKYVELRCDPISGHTALYWYRQSLGQGPEFLIYFQGTGAADDSGLPNDRFFAVRPEGSVSTLKIQRTERGDSAVYLCASSETSGNNNEQFFGPGTRLTVL.